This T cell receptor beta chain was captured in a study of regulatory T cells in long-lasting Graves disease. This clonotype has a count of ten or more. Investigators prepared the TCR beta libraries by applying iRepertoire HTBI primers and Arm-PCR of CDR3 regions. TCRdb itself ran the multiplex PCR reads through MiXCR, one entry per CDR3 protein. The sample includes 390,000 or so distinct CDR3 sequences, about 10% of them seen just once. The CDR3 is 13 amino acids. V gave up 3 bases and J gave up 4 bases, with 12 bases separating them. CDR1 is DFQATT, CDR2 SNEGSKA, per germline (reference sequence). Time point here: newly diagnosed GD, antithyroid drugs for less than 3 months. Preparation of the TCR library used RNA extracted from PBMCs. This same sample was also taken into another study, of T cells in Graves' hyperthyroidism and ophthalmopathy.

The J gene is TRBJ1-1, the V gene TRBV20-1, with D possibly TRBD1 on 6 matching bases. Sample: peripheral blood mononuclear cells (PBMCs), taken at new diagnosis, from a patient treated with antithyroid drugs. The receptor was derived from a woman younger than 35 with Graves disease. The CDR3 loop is CSASSDRGTEAFF. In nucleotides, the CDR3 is TGCAGTGCTAGTTCGGACAGAGGCACTGAAGCTTTCTTT.